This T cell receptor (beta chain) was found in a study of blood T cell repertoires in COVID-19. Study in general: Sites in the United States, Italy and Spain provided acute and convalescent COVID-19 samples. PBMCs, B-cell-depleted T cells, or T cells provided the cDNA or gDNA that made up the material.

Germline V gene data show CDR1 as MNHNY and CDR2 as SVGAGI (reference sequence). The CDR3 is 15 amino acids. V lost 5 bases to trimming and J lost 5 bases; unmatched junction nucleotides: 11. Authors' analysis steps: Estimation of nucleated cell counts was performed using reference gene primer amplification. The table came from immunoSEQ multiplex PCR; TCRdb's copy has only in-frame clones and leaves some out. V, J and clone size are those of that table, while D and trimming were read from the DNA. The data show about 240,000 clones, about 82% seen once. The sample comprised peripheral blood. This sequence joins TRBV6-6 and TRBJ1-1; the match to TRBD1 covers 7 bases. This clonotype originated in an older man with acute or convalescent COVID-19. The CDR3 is CASSRSWTGWTEAFF. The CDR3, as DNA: TGTGCCAGCAGTCGATCGTGGACAGGTTGGACTGAAGCTTTCTTT.